Listed below are T cell receptor beta chains from one sample, sequenced in a study of blood T cell repertoires in COVID-19. Here immunoSEQ multiplex PCR was the method, and the copy in TCRdb shows in-frame clones only, minus some. The table records under 200,000 clones, roughly 86% of them present only once. Sequenced: peripheral blood. The receptors derive from a man aged 18 to 29 with active or convalescent COVID-19. Both conserved end residues are part of each CDR3. A D gene is named only where the DNA matches it firmly. Clone size appears in some rows only: once, few, many, or a class for an expanded clone.

>TRBJ2-5|-|TRBD2|TRBV19
CASRPTSGRGFGETQYF
TGTGCCAGTAGGCCGACTAGCGGGAGAGGTTTTGGGGAGACCCAGTACTTC
>TRBJ2-7|-|TRBD2|TRBV30
CAWSVTSGVSYEQYF
TGTGCCTGGAGTGTTACTAGCGGGGTATCCTACGAGCAGTACTTC
>TRBJ2-1|once|TRBD1|TRBV5-8
CASSLVGQGRWQFF
TGTGCCAGCAGCTTGGTTGGACAGGGAAGATGGCAGTTCTTC
>TRBJ1-4|few|-|TRBV7-9
CASSLDRSANEKLFF
TGTGCCAGCAGCTTAGACCGATCGGCTAATGAAAAACTGTTTTTT
>TRBJ1-4|-|-|TRBV7-9
CASSSRTVNEKLFF
TGTGCCAGCAGCTCTCGGACAGTTAATGAAAAACTGTTTTTT
>TRBJ2-5|-|TRBD2|TRBV5-6
CASTELRGEGETQYF
TGTGCCAGCACCGAACTTCGGGGGGAAGGAGAGACCCAGTACTTC
>TRBJ2-3|-|-|TRBV5-1
CASKAGASTDTQYF
TGCGCCAGCAAGGCGGGGGCTAGCACAGATACGCAGTATTTT
>TRBJ2-3|-|-|TRBV30
CAWSVTVLDTQYF
TGTGCCTGGAGTGTGACTGTCTTAGATACGCAGTATTTT
>TRBJ2-1|-|TRBD2|TRBV4-1
CARSQVGSPGLAGGRGNEQFF
TGCGCCCGCAGCCAAGTCGGCTCGCCCGGACTAGCGGGGGGGAGGGGGAATGAGCAGTTCTTC
>TRBJ2-5|-|TRBD2|TRBV9
CASSGTSRETQYF
TGTGCCAGCAGTGGGACTAGCAGAGAGACCCAGTACTTC
>TRBJ1-1|-|-|TRBV6-6
CASNPVDRNTEAFF
TGTGCCAGCAATCCAGTGGACAGGAACACTGAAGCTTTCTTT
>TRBJ1-1|-|-|TRBV7-6
CASSLARGNPHINTEAFF
TGTGCCAGCAGCTTAGCGCGAGGCAACCCACACATTAACACTGAAGCTTTCTTT
>TRBJ1-1|-|-|TRBV6-1
CASSEARGGAEAFF
TGTGCCAGCAGTGAAGCGCGGGGAGGTGCTGAAGCTTTCTTT
>TRBJ1-6|once|-|TRBV30
CAWSASGIDSSPLHF
TGTGCCTGGAGCGCGTCAGGGATTGATTCTTCACCCCTCCACTTT
>TRBJ1-4|-|TRBD1|TRBV29-1
CSVVEGQGNEKLFF
TGCAGCGTTGTTGAGGGACAGGGAAATGAAAAACTGTTTTTT
>TRBJ1-1|-|TRBD1|TRBV3-1/TRBV3-2
CASSQGTGTEAFF
TGTGCCAGCAGCCAAGGGACAGGCACTGAAGCTTTCTTT